This T cell receptor beta chain appears in the sequencing data of a study of early stage breast cancer tumors. Overall study: Most invasive tumors, about 80% of the 16, were ER+/PR+/HER2-. Samples were sequenced at around 10-fold average coverage.

The CDR3 contains 15 residues. V shed 1 base and J shed 0 bases, with 7 bases lying between them. Germline values: CDR1 MGHRA, CDR2 YSYEKL. Each sample had two DNA replicates, around 0.53 ug blood or roughly 1.4 ug tissue. Clones were read by immunoSEQ multiplex PCR, and TCRdb kept only the in-frame ones, dropping some. The table lists nearly 70,000 clones, approximately 80% of them singletons, with around 5% in the top ten. The source material was blood. The clonotype was recovered from a person between 35 and 49 years old with breast cancer. This sequence joins TRBV4-1 and TRBJ2-1, with D tentatively TRBD1 (5 bases). CDR3 in DNA: TGCGCCAGCAGCCAAGGGCAGGGCTCCTACAATGAGCAGTTCTTC. Its translation is CASSQGQGSYNEQFF.